Described below is a single TCR beta chain sequence and its context. What it binds is unknown. CDR3 length: 17 amino acids. Germline CDR1 and CDR2: SGHVS and FQNEAQ. V was trimmed by 1 base and J by 0 bases, leaving 12 bases between them. These data come from a study of PD-1 blockade in classical Hodgkin lymphoma. Overall study findings and caveats: Compared with baseline, CD4+ but not CD8+ TCR diversity had risen significantly by C4D1. Baseline TCR diversity was reportedly lower in newly diagnosed patients than healthy donors. Exclusion removed patients who began nivolumab under 1 year after ASCT.

The table came from immunoSEQ multiplex PCR; TCRdb's copy has only in-frame clones and leaves some out. The sample holds around 27,000 clones, roughly 78% seen once. Autologous stem cell transplantation was followed by relapse in every patient, and brentuximab vedotin exposure varied. Complete response, partial response or progressive disease constituted the best responses recorded. V is TRBV7-8 and J is TRBJ1-4; D gene unclear. The material sequenced was peripheral blood mononuclear cells (PBMCs), taken before the second cycle of nivolumab. This clonotype was obtained from a human donor with classical Hodgkin lymphoma. CDR3 sequence reads: CASSLEPLQATNEKLFF. DNA of the CDR3: TGTGCCAGCAGCTTAGAGCCCTTACAAGCAACTAATGAAAAACTGTTTTTT.